Below are 19 T cell receptor beta chains sequenced from a single sample in a study of PD-L1 blockade in urothelial cancer. Measured with immunoSEQ multiplex PCR; TCRdb has only the in-frame clones, and not every one. Among 40,000 to 45,000 clones, roughly four fifths were seen once, and the ten largest hold roughly 3.2%. The material was PBMCs, obtained around atezolizumab (anti-PD-L1) treatment. The receptors come from an older man with urothelial cancer.

The chain links TRBV5-4 to TRBJ2-5, with TRBD1 matching 7 bases. Germline CDR1 and CDR2: SGHNT and YYREEE (reference sequence). V dropped 4 bases and J dropped 5; count of bases not matched to a gene: 14. There are 16 residues in the CDR3. The CDR3 spells CASSRTRQGAGETQYF. DNA of the CDR3: TGTGCCAGCAGCCGCACCAGACAGGGCGCTGGGGAGACCCAGTACTTC. Based on the CDR3 plus reference TRBV5-4 and TRBJ2-5, the full variable domain is ETGVTQSPTHLIKTRGQQVTLRCSSQSGHNTVSWYQQALGQGPQFIFQYYREEENGRGNFPPRFSGLQFPNYSSELNVNALELDDSALYLCASSRTRQGAGETQYFGPGTRLLVL.

The chain carries TRBV6-4 and TRBJ2-1; D remains ambiguous. Germline V gene lookup returns CDR1 MRHNA and CDR2 SNTAGT. This CDR3 is 15 amino acids long. V was pared by 6 bases and J by 0 bases, with 12 bases between. The CDR3 spells CASSMTRSSYNEQFF. The DNA of the CDR3 is TGTGCCAGCAGCATGACCCGGAGCTCCTACAATGAGCAGTTCTTC.

This clone was detected once. The chain has TRBV28 and TRBJ2-1, with 7 nucleotides matching TRBD2. After removal of 6 bases from V and 2 bases from J, the junction contained 4 bases not matched to a gene. The CDR3 runs to 14 residues. Germline V gives CDR1 MDHEN, CDR2 SYDVKM. The CDR3 DNA reads as TGTGCCAGCAGGGGGGACTACCCCTACAATGAGCAGTTCTTC. Protein product: CASRGDYPYNEQFF.

This clone was counted once. The chain's CDR3 is CASSSTLARAYNEQFF. CDR3 DNA: TGTGCCAGCAGTTCCACACTAGCGCGAGCCTACAATGAGCAGTTCTTC. The chain recombines TRBV6-5 with TRBJ2-1, with TRBD2 matching over 7 bases. The CDR3 spans 16 residues. CDR1 MNHEY and CDR2 SVGAGI come from the germline V gene. V dropped 4 bases and J dropped 2; count of bases not matched to a gene: 8.

V and J are TRBV5-4 and TRBJ1-4, with 8 bases identical to TRBD1. This CDR3 has 14 amino acids. Germline V lookup: CDR1 SGHNT, CDR2 YYREEE (reference sequence). V shed 4 bases and J 8 bases; nucleotides not matched to a gene: 7. In DNA, the CDR3 is TGTGCCAGCAGCAAAGGACAGGGTAACGAAAAACTGTTTTTT. Translating gives CASSKGQGNEKLFF. The full variable domain, with the rest looked up from reference TRBV5-4 and TRBJ1-4, is ETGVTQSPTHLIKTRGQQVTLRCSSQSGHNTVSWYQQALGQGPQFIFQYYREEENGRGNFPPRFSGLQFPNYSSELNVNALELDDSALYLCASSKGQGNEKLFFGSGTQLSVL.

This clone was seen a single time. The V call is TRBV27, the J call TRBJ1-2; 12 nucleotides agree with TRBD1. The ends lost 3 bases at V and 5 bases at J; junction bases unmatched: 4. CDR1 and CDR2 (germline): MNHEY, SMNVEV (reference sequence). There are 15 residues in the CDR3. CDR3 nucleotides: TGTGCCAGCAGTTTGGGGACAGGGGGCGGATATGGCTACACCTTC. It specifies CASSLGTGGGYGYTF.

The chain carries TRBV19 and TRBJ2-3, with TRBD2 as a possible D gene (6 bases). The CDR3 covers 12 residues. Germline lookup yields CDR1 LNHDA and CDR2 SQIVND (reference sequence). The V and J ends lost 8 bases and 6 bases respectively, with 12 bases between them. CDR3 amino acids: CASRLSGDTQYF. CDR3 in DNA: TGTGCCAGTCGATTGAGCGGGGATACGCAGTATTTT.

The chain couples TRBV7-3 to TRBJ2-1; 7 bases agree with TRBD1. Germline loops: CDR1 SGHTA, CDR2 FQGTGA. The CDR3 sequence is 16 residues long. V shed 4 bases and J 9 bases; nucleotides not matched to a gene: 15. CDR3 sequence (DNA): TGTGCCAGCAGCTCCCGAACAGGGGCCCCTTTTGGTGAGCAGTTCTTC. Its translation is CASSSRTGAPFGEQFF.

The chain recombines TRBV6-6 with TRBJ2-1; D is unclear. V was shortened by 0 bases and J by 3 bases, with 6 bases between the two germline ends. Germline V gene data show CDR1 as MNHNY and CDR2 as SVGAGI (reference sequence). CDR3 length: 14 amino acids. The CDR3 DNA follows: TGTGCCAGCAGTTACTCACGGAGCTACAATGAGCAGTTCTTC. Translating it yields CASSYSRSYNEQFF.

The V and J genes are TRBV7-2 and TRBJ2-5, with 8 bases that match TRBD2. Germline V lookup: CDR1 SGHTA, CDR2 FQGNSA. With V trimmed by 1 base and J by 4 bases, 2 bases remained unmatched. The CDR3 runs 14 residues. The chain's CDR3 is CASSLEGLVETQYF. CDR3 nucleotide sequence: TGTGCCAGCAGCTTAGAGGGACTAGTAGAGACCCAGTACTTC.

The chain employs TRBV10-2 and TRBJ2-3, with TRBD2 matching over 8 bases. The CDR3 consists of 15 residues. Germline lookup yields CDR1 WSHSY and CDR2 SAAADI. With V trimmed by 6 bases and J by 5 bases, 10 bases remained unmatched. CDR3 amino acids: CASSPTGGVLDTQYF. The CDR3 nucleotides read TGCGCCAGCAGCCCGACGGGGGGGGTCTTAGATACGCAGTATTTT.

The J gene is TRBJ1-2, the V gene TRBV28, with a tentative D call TRBD1 (6 bases). The V end was cut by 5 bases, the J end by 7 bases, with 17 bases between. The CDR3 contains 14 residues. Germline V gene lookup returns CDR1 MDHEN and CDR2 SYDVKM. CDR3 nucleotide sequence: TGTGCCAGCAGTGCGAACTTTCAGGGGATTGGCTACACCTTC. Its translation is CASSANFQGIGYTF.

J is TRBJ2-5 and V is TRBV4-1, with 8 nucleotides matching TRBD2. The CDR3 length is 15 residues. The trim removed 1 base at V and 7 bases at J, leaving 8 bases unmatched. Per germline, CDR1 MGHRA and CDR2 YSYEKL. CDR3 sequence (DNA): TGCGCCAGCAGCCAAGGCGAGCGGGGGCCGGCGACCCAGTACTTC. Its translation: CASSQGERGPATQYF.

The chain has TRBV5-3 and TRBJ1-2; tentatively, D is TRBD1 (6 bases). TRBV5-3 qualifies as an ORF whose function is uncertain. With 7 bases removed from V and 4 bases from J, the gap between germline ends came to 14 bases. The CDR3 sequence is 13 residues long. CDR3 nucleotide sequence: TGTGCCAGAGACAGGACCTCGCTCTATGGCTACACCTTC. This gives the protein CARDRTSLYGYTF.

The chain links TRBV7-2 to TRBJ2-1, with TRBD1 as a possible D gene (6 bases). The CDR3 spans 16 residues. V was cut by 1 base and J by 4 bases, with 14 bases left in between. CDR1 is SGHTA and CDR2 is FQGNSA in the germline V gene. The CDR3 DNA is TGTGCCAGCAGCTTAGTTCCTCTACAGGGATACAATGAGCAGTTCTTC. Its translation: CASSLVPLQGYNEQFF.

Comments on this clone: Other nucleotide sequences from this sample produce the same CDR3. The rearrangement joins TRBV28 to TRBJ2-7; 11 nucleotides match TRBD1. V gave up 5 bases and J gave up 2 bases; unmatched junction bases: 5. Germline lookup yields CDR1 MDHEN and CDR2 SYDVKM. The CDR3 is made up of 15 amino acids. CDR3 nucleotide sequence: TGTGCCAGCAGTGCACCGGGACAGGGGGCCTACGAGCAGTACTTC. It codes for CASSAPGQGAYEQYF.

The rearrangement joins TRBV7-9 to TRBJ1-2; a possible D gene is TRBD1 (5 bases). The CDR3 has 13 residues. The germline gives CDR1 SEHNR, CDR2 FQNEAQ (reference sequence). The ends were cut back, 0 bases at V and 5 bases at J, with 7 bases in the middle. CDR3 sequence: CASSLADSYGYTF. DNA of the CDR3: TGTGCCAGCAGCTTAGCTGACAGTTATGGCTACACCTTC. The full variable domain, in which reference TRBV7-9 and TRBJ1-2 provide the parts outside the CDR3, is DTGVSQNPRHKITKRGQNVTFRCDPISEHNRLYWYRQTLGQGPEFLTYFQNEAQLEKSRLLSDRFSAERPKGSFSTLEIQRTEQGDSAMYLCASSLADSYGYTFGSGTRLTVV.

The genes are TRBV7-3 and TRBJ2-5, with 12 nucleotides matching TRBD2. Germline V gene lookup returns CDR1 SGHTA and CDR2 FQGTGA. This CDR3 contains 16 residues. The V and J ends lost 5 bases and 5 bases, in that order; junction bases with no gene match: 9. The CDR3 region is CASSPLTSGGRETQYF. The CDR3 bases are TGTGCCAGCAGCCCGCTGACTAGCGGGGGCCGGGAGACCCAGTACTTC.

V and J are TRBV14 and TRBJ1-2; D is uncertain. V gave up 6 bases and J gave up 7 bases, with 12 bases separating them. The CDR3 length is 12 residues. CDR1 and CDR2 (germline): SGHDN, FVKESK. CDR3 sequence (DNA): TGTGCCAGCAGTAAAACTGCTACTGGCTACACCTTC. Its translation is CASSKTATGYTF.